This T cell receptor (beta chain) was identified in a study of type 1 and type 2 diabetes patients. Findings of the study overall: Highly-expanded CD4+ clones were few in type 2 diabetes, median one, about 3.8% of reads.

The V end lost 1 base, the J end lost 1 base, and 7 bases lay between the germline ends. The CDR3 runs 15 residues. Per germline, CDR1 SGHAT and CDR2 FQNNGV. PCR was run on genomic DNA. Amplification of the beta chain CDR3 used 30 forward and 13 reverse multiplex primers. TCRdb re-derived calls from the multiplex PCR reads in MiXCR, one entry per CDR3 protein. This sample has 250,000 or so distinct CDR3 sequences; approximately 45% occur once, and the top ten carry about an eighth. As concerns this clonotype: Its antigen is not known.

J is TRBJ2-2 and V is TRBV11-2; maybe TRBD2 (5 bases). The sample consisted of peripheral blood mononuclear cells (PBMCs). This clonotype was obtained from a man aged 18 to 30 with type 2 diabetes. Here the CDR3 reads CASSLVRGNTGELFF. The CDR3, as DNA: TGTGCCAGCAGCTTAGTTCGGGGGAACACCGGGGAGCTGTTTTTT.